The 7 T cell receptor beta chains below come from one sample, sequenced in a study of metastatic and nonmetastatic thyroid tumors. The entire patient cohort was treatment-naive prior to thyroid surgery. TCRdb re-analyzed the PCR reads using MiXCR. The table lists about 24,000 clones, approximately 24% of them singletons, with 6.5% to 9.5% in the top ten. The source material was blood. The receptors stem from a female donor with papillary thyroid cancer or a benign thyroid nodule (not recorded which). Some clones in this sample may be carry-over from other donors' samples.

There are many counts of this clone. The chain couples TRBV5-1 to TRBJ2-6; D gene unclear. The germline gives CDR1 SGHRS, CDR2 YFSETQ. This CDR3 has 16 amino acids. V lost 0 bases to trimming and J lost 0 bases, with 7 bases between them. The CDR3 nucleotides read TGCGCCAGCAGCTTGGCCCCTTACTCTGGGGCCAACGTCCTGACTTTC. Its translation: CASSLAPYSGANVLTF.

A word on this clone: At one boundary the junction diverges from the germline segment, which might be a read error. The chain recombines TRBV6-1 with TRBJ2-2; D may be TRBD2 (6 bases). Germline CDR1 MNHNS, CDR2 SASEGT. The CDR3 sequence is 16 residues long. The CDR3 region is CASSGRGATLTGDLFF. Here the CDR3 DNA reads TGTGCCAGCAGTGGGCGGGGCGCGACCCTGACCGGGGATCTGTTTTTT.

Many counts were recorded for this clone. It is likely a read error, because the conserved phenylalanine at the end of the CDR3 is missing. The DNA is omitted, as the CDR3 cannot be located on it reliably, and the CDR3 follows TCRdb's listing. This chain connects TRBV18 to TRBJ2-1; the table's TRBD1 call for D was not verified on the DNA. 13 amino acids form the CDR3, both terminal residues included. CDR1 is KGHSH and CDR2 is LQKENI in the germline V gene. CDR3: CASSPARGGASSD.

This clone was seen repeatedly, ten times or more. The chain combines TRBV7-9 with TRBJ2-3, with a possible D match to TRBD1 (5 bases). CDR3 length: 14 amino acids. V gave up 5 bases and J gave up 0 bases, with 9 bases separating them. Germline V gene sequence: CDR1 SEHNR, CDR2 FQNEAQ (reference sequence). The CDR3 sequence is CASSQGKSTDTQYF. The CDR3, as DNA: TGTGCCAGCAGCCAGGGCAAGAGCACAGATACGCAGTATTTT. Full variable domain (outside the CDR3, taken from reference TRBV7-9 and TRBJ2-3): DTGVSQNPRHKITKRGQNVTFRCDPISEHNRLYWYRQTLGQGPEFLTYFQNEAQLEKSRLLSDRFSAERPKGSFSTLEIQRTEQGDSAMYLCASSQGKSTDTQYFGPGTRLTVL.

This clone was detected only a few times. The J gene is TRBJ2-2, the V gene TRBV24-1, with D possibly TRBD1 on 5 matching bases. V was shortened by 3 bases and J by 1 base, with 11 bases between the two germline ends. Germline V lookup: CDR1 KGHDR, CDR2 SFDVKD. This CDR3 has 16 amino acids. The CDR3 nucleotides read TGTGCCACCAGTGATGCGGACACCCGGAACACCGGGGAGCTGTTTTTT. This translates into CATSDADTRNTGELFF.

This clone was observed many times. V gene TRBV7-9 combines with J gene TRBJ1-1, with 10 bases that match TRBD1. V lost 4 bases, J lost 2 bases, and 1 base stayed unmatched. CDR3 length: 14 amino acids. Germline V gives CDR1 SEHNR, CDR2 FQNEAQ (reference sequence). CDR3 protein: CASSSTGGNTEAFF. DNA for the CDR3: TGTGCCAGCAGCTCGACAGGGGGCAACACTGAAGCTTTCTTT.

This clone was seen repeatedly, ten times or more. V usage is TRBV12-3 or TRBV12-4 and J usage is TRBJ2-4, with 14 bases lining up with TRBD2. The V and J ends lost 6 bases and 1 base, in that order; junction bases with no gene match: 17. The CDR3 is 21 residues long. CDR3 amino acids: CASSHRVGGTSGRPAKNIQYF. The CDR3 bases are TGTGCCAGCAGCCACCGGGTTGGGGGGACTAGCGGGAGACCGGCCAAAAACATTCAGTACTTC.